The 4 T cell receptor beta chains presented below share a single source sample, sequenced in a study of response to subunit inactivated influenza vaccine. TCRdb ran MiXCR on the RT-PCR reads and lists one entry per CDR3 protein. Of approximately 310,000 distinct CDR3 sequences listed, 21% are singletons. The specimen was PBMCs from blood, collected roughly 20 months after vaccination. Receptors originate from a man between 45 and 75 years old who received an inactivated influenza vaccine.

The table lists this clonotype with a few counts. The chain has TRBV20-1 and TRBJ2-7; 8 positions match TRBD1. This CDR3 is built from 16 residues. Germline V lookup: CDR1 DFQATT, CDR2 SNEGSKA (reference sequence). J was trimmed by 2 bases and V by 0 bases; bases with no gene match: 9. CDR3 DNA: TGCAGTGCTAGAGATCCCGAATGGACAGGGCCCTACGAGCAGTACTTC. This sequence encodes CSARDPEWTGPYEQYF.

The CDR3 protein is CASSLNDGTGGGYTF. CDR3 nucleotide sequence: TGCGCCAGCAGCTTGAATGACGGGACAGGGGGTGGCTACACCTTC. V gene TRBV5-1 combines with J gene TRBJ1-2, with TRBD1 matching over 11 bases. The V gene's germline CDR1 is SGHRS and CDR2 YFSETQ. V was clipped by 1 base and J by 7 bases; unmatched bases: 6. The CDR3 is 15 residues long.

At least ten counts were recorded for this clonotype. The genes are TRBV20-1 and TRBJ2-5, with 8 positions matching TRBD2. After removal of 6 bases from V and 8 bases from J, the junction contained 8 bases not matched to a gene. The V gene's germline CDR1 is DFQATT and CDR2 SNEGSKA (reference sequence). This CDR3 spans 12 amino acids. CDR3 sequence (DNA): TGCAGTGCCCTTGGACTAGCCGGAACCCAGTACTTC. Protein product: CSALGLAGTQYF.

The chain is built from TRBV28 and TRBJ2-2; D uncertain. Germline V lookup: CDR1 MDHEN, CDR2 SYDVKM. The CDR3 has 17 residues. V lost 3 bases and J lost 3, with 17 bases in between. The CDR3 bases are TGTGCCAGCAGTTTTTGGGATGGGGTTGATGACACCGGGGAGCTGTTTTTT. It encodes CASSFWDGVDDTGELFF.